A single sample gave rise to the 23 T cell receptor beta chains below, sequenced in a study of T cell changes during pregnancy in multiple sclerosis. The method was immunoSEQ multiplex PCR; TCRdb's version includes in-frame clones alone and lacks a portion of them. The data show 70,000 to 75,000 clones, with roughly nine tenths seen just once and over 3% held by the top ten. Sequences were derived from peripheral blood, sampled before pregnancy. These receptors all come from a female donor with multiple sclerosis, enrolled in a pregnancy study.

The rearrangement joins TRBV4-2 to TRBJ1-1, with D possibly TRBD1 on 5 matching bases. The V gene's germline CDR1 is LGHNA and CDR2 YNFKEQ. There are 13 residues in the CDR3. Trimming took 7 bases from V and 7 from J, leaving 16 bases between them. The CDR3 protein is CASTPGGHLEAFF. The CDR3 DNA follows: TGTGCCAGCACCCCAGGCGGACACCTTGAAGCTTTCTTT.

The chain has TRBV2 and TRBJ1-1; 7 bases map to TRBD1. J gave up 5 bases and V 10 bases, and 10 bases lay outside the gene matches. The germline CDR1 and CDR2 sequences are SNHLY and FYNNEI. The CDR3 loop spans 13 amino acids. The CDR3 is CATRDSLWTEAFF. The CDR3 DNA reads TGTGCCACTAGGGACAGCCTGTGGACTGAAGCTTTCTTT. The variable domain in full, with the rest retrieved from reference TRBV2 and TRBJ1-1, is EPEVTQTPSHQVTQMGQEVILRCVPISNHLYFYWYRQILGQKVEFLVSFYNNEISEKSEIFDDQFSVERPDGSNFTLKIRSTKLEDSAMYFCATRDSLWTEAFFGQGTRLTVV.

The chain carries TRBV6-5 and TRBJ1-1; D is unclear. This CDR3 spans 12 amino acids. With 2 bases removed from V and 3 bases from J, the gap between germline ends came to 4 bases. Germline lookup yields CDR1 MNHEY and CDR2 SVGAGI. DNA of the CDR3: TGTGCCAGCAGTTACGCGGACACTGAAGCTTTCTTT. Encoded protein: CASSYADTEAFF.

This clone was seen only a few times. The genes are TRBV4-2 and TRBJ1-2, with D uncertain. The CDR3 spans 16 residues. Germline CDR1 LGHNA, CDR2 YNFKEQ. The V and J ends lost 4 bases and 3 bases respectively, with 18 bases between them. CDR3 sequence: CASSLEGQSTYYGYTF. The CDR3 DNA sequence: TGTGCCAGCAGCCTAGAGGGCCAGTCAACTTACTATGGCTACACCTTC.

The V gene is TRBV30, the J gene TRBJ1-2; 8 bases align to TRBD1. The CDR3 loop spans 13 amino acids. V trimming: 3 bases; J trimming: 12 bases; junction bases outside the gene matches: 12. Germline CDR1 reads GTSNPN; CDR2 reads SVGIG (reference sequence). CDR3 protein: CAWSPGTGPSNTF. In DNA form, the CDR3 reads TGTGCCTGGAGCCCCGGGACAGGTCCTTCAAACACCTTC. Supplemented by reference TRBV30 and TRBJ1-2, the full variable domain reads SQTIHQWPATLVQPVGSPLSLECTVEGTSNPNLYWYRQAAGRGLQLLFYSVGIGQISSEVPQNLSASRPQDRQFILSSKKLLLSDSGFYLCAWSPGTGPSNTFGSGTRLTVV.

V is TRBV14 and J is TRBJ1-2; TRBD1 aligns across 7 bases. Germline values: CDR1 SGHDN, CDR2 FVKESK. With V trimmed by 1 base and J by 7 bases, 6 bases remained unmatched. CDR3 length equals 14 residues. The CDR3 here is CASSQAHGDSGYTF. CDR3 sequence (DNA): TGTGCCAGCAGCCAAGCCCACGGGGACAGTGGCTACACCTTC.

This sequence joins TRBV5-1 and TRBJ1-1, with TRBD1 as a possible D gene (5 bases). Germline-derived CDR1 and CDR2 are SGHRS and YFSETQ. The germline V and J ends were trimmed by 3 bases and 1 base, with 7 bases remaining between them. The CDR3 is 13 amino acids. The CDR3 DNA is TGCGCCAGCAGCTCCCAGGGGAACACTGAAGCTTTCTTT. It translates to CASSSQGNTEAFF.

CDR3 amino acids: CASSLRGLTEAFF. CDR3 bases: TGTGCCAGCAGTTTACGGGGTCTTACTGAAGCTTTCTTT. The chain employs TRBV27 and TRBJ1-1; no clear D. In germline, CDR1 is MNHEY, CDR2 SMNVEV (reference sequence). V dropped 2 bases and J dropped 5 bases, with 9 bases sitting between them. CDR3 length: 13 residues.

V usage is TRBV4-1 and J usage is TRBJ2-7; 12 bases agree with TRBD2. Germline V lookup: CDR1 MGHRA, CDR2 YSYEKL. The trim removed 0 bases at V and 1 base at J, leaving 1 base unmatched. This CDR3 comprises 16 residues. This CDR3 is CASSQETSGRSYEQYF. The CDR3 coding sequence is TGCGCCAGCAGCCAAGAAACTAGCGGGAGGTCCTACGAGCAGTACTTC.

V usage is TRBV5-6 and J usage is TRBJ1-4; weak D call: TRBD1 (5 bases). The CDR3 spans 15 residues. The V gene lost 4 bases and the J gene lost 1 base, with 11 bases spanning the gap. The germline V gene has CDR1 SGHDT and CDR2 YYEEEE. The chain's CDR3 is CASSRRGGTNEKLFF. The DNA of the CDR3 is TGTGCCAGCAGCCGGAGGGGAGGAACTAATGAAAAACTGTTTTTT.

The chain has TRBV18 and TRBJ2-7, with D possibly matching TRBD2 (5 bases). CDR1 is KGHSH, CDR2 LQKENI, per germline. Between the trimmed V and J ends, which lost 0 bases and 6 bases, there was a span of 9 bases. CDR3 size: 13 residues. The DNA for the CDR3 is TGTGCCAGCTCACCACCCCCGGGGTCCGAGCAGTACTTC. Its translation is CASSPPPGSEQYF.

V usage is TRBV27 and J usage is TRBJ1-4, with 8 nucleotides matching TRBD1. The germline V gene has CDR1 MNHEY and CDR2 SMNVEV (reference sequence). With V trimmed by 3 bases and J by 8 bases, 8 bases remained unmatched. CDR3 length equals 15 residues. The CDR3 sequence: CASSFGWTGNEKLFF. The CDR3 nucleotides are TGTGCCAGCAGTTTTGGTTGGACAGGGAACGAAAAACTGTTTTTT.

The chain's CDR3 is CASSGMGDTAFF. CDR3 DNA: TGTGCCAGCAGCGGAATGGGGGACACGGCTTTCTTT. The rearrangement links TRBV7-9 to TRBJ1-1; D perhaps matches TRBD1 (6 bases). This CDR3 has 12 amino acids. Germline V gene data show CDR1 as SEHNR and CDR2 as FQNEAQ (reference sequence). V lost 5 bases, J lost 11 bases, and 15 bases lay in between.

In this sample, this clone turned up a few times. The chain links TRBV19 to TRBJ1-1; D call uncertain. V dropped 0 bases and J dropped 1 base, with 3 bases sitting between them. This CDR3 comprises 13 residues. Germline V gene lookup returns CDR1 LNHDA and CDR2 SQIVND (reference sequence). CDR3 residues: CASSIDWNTEAFF. CDR3 in DNA: TGTGCCAGTAGTATAGACTGGAACACTGAAGCTTTCTTT.

The genes are TRBV30 and TRBJ1-4, with TRBD1 matching 10 bases. The germline gives CDR1 GTSNPN, CDR2 SVGIG (reference sequence). Trimming removed 0 bases from V and 7 bases from J; junction bases left unmatched: 5. The CDR3 has 15 residues. The CDR3 sequence is CAWSVPDRGFEKLFF. CDR3 coding DNA: TGTGCCTGGAGTGTACCGGACAGGGGGTTTGAAAAACTGTTTTTT.

This chain uses TRBV7-9 with TRBJ2-1; the match to TRBD2 covers 9 bases. With V trimmed by 4 bases and J by 7 bases, 8 bases remained unmatched. Germline lookup yields CDR1 SEHNR and CDR2 FQNEAQ (reference sequence). This CDR3 has 15 amino acids. CDR3 loop: CASSYSGSSKNEQFF. The CDR3 coding sequence is TGTGCCAGCAGCTATAGCGGGAGTAGTAAGAATGAGCAGTTCTTC.

The CDR3 DNA follows: TGTGCCATCAGTGACCCCACCGACAGGGGCGGTGAAGCTTTCTTT. The encoded protein is CAISDPTDRGGEAFF. The V gene is TRBV10-3, the J gene TRBJ1-1; 8 nucleotides agree with TRBD1. CDR1 is ENHRY and CDR2 is SYGVKD in the germline V gene. The length of the CDR3 is 15 residues. After removal of 3 bases from V and 7 bases from J, the junction contained 10 bases not matched to a gene.

This clone was recorded only once. V is TRBV7-3 and J is TRBJ2-7; no clear D gene. Germline CDR1 is SGHTA and CDR2 is FQGTGA. This CDR3 comprises 14 residues. Trimming left V 5 bases short and J 2 bases short, with 13 bases between. As DNA, the CDR3 is TGTGCCAGCAGCCCCTCGCAGTATCCCTACGAGCAGTACTTC. It translates to CASSPSQYPYEQYF.

The rearrangement joins TRBV30 to TRBJ1-6, with 10 bases fitting TRBD1. This CDR3 is built from 13 residues. The V gene's germline CDR1 is GTSNPN and CDR2 SVGIG (reference sequence). V lost 5 bases to trimming and J lost 5 bases; unmatched junction nucleotides: 0. CDR3 DNA sequence: TGTGCCTGGGGACAGGGGGATAATTCACCCCTCCACTTT. Protein sequence: CAWGQGDNSPLHF.

This clone was detected once. CDR3 nucleotide sequence: TGTGCCAGGACAGGGGTTGGGGTTCGTGGGAACACTGAAGCTTTCTTT. It codes for CARTGVGVRGNTEAFF. This sequence joins TRBV2 and TRBJ1-1, with 8 bases matching TRBD1. The length of the CDR3 is 16 residues. From germline, CDR1 is SNHLY and CDR2 FYNNEI. V trimming: 9 bases; J trimming: 1 base; junction bases outside the gene matches: 13.

The V gene is TRBV30, the J gene TRBJ2-2; D unclear. V lost 0 bases and J lost 4, with 12 bases in between. Germline CDR1 reads GTSNPN; CDR2 reads SVGIG (reference sequence). This CDR3 comprises 15 residues. The CDR3 coding sequence is TGTGCCTGGAGTGTATTGACATCTATCACCGGGGAGCTGTTTTTT. Encoded protein: CAWSVLTSITGELFF.

V gene TRBV30 combines with J gene TRBJ2-2; 15 bases match TRBD2. This CDR3 is built from 17 residues. Per the germline V gene, CDR1 is GTSNPN and CDR2 is SVGIG (reference sequence). V shed 5 bases and J 2 bases; nucleotides not matched to a gene: 6. The CDR3 DNA is TGTGCCTGGGCCCCGGGACTAGCGGGGGGTAACACCGGGGAGCTGTTTTTT. Translating gives CAWAPGLAGGNTGELFF.

V gene TRBV30 combines with J gene TRBJ1-1, with 8 bases identical to TRBD1. The CDR3 is 15 residues long. Germline CDR1 GTSNPN, CDR2 SVGIG (reference sequence). With V trimmed by 7 bases and J by 4 bases, 14 bases remained unmatched. The CDR3 DNA reads TGTGCCTCCAAACAGGGGGAACCCTGGGCCACTGAAGCTTTCTTT. Amino acid sequence: CASKQGEPWATEAFF.